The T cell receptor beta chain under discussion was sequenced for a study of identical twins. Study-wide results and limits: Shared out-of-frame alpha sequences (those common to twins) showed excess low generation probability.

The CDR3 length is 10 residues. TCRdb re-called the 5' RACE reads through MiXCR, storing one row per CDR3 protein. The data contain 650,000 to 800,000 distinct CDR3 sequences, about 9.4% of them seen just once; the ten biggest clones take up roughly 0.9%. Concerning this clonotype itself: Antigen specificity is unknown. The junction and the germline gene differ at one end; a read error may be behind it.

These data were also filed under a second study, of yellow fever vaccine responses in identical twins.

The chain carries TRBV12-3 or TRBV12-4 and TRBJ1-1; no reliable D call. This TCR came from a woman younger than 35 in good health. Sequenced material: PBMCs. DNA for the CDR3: TGTGCCAGCAGTTTCGGACGCATATCCTTT. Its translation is CASSFGRISF.